The 5 T cell receptor beta chains below were found in one sample sequenced in a study of T cell responses to AZD1222 COVID-19 vaccine. Produced via immunoSEQ multiplex PCR; TCRdb's table is partial and in-frame only. The sample consists of approximately 90,000 clones, around 94% of them appearing once. Sequencing was performed on peripheral blood, taken on day 0 of AZD1222 vaccination. Every receptor here comes from an adult in good health.

V usage is TRBV28 and J usage is TRBJ2-1, with D possibly being TRBD1 (5 bases). Germline lookup yields CDR1 MDHEN and CDR2 SYDVKM. Between the trimmed V and J ends, which lost 6 bases and 7 bases, there was a span of 13 bases. CDR3 length equals 13 residues. The CDR3 spells CASRAGHVNEQFF. Written as DNA, the CDR3 is TGTGCCAGCAGGGCAGGACACGTAAATGAGCAGTTCTTC.

This chain uses TRBV4-1 with TRBJ1-1, with D unclear. This CDR3 region has 14 residues. Trimming took 5 bases from V and 4 from J, leaving 14 bases between them. Germline-derived CDR1 and CDR2 are MGHRA and YSYEKL. As DNA, the CDR3 is TGCGCCAGCAGCTTAAGTAAGGGTGGCACTGAAGCTTTCTTT. This codes for CASSLSKGGTEAFF.

The chain links TRBV12-3 or TRBV12-4 to TRBJ1-5, with unresolved D. V was cut by 0 bases and J by 5 bases, with 5 bases left in between. The CDR3 covers 13 residues. CDR3 sequence (DNA): TGTGCCAGCAGTTTAGCCCGAGATCAGCCCCAGCATTTT. It encodes CASSLARDQPQHF.

The rearrangement links TRBV19 to TRBJ1-5; weak D call: TRBD1 (6 bases). The V gene's germline CDR1 is LNHDA and CDR2 SQIVND (reference sequence). The CDR3 loop spans 19 amino acids. V was clipped by 0 bases and J by 2 bases, with 20 bases between them. The CDR3 DNA is TGTGCCAGTAGTATAGAGGGACAAGAGTCGTTACTGCGCAATCAGCCCCAGCATTTT. Amino acid sequence: CASSIEGQESLLRNQPQHF. The complete variable domain, with remaining parts taken from reference TRBV19 and TRBJ1-5, reads DGGITQSPKYLFRKEGQNVTLSCEQNLNHDAMYWYRQDPGQGLRLIYYSQIVNDFQKGDIAEGYSVSREKKESFPLTVTSAQKNPTAFYLCASSIEGQESLLRNQPQHFGDGTRLSIL.

With regard to this clone: Other DNA sequences in this specimen translate into the identical CDR3. V and J are TRBV19 and TRBJ1-5, with TRBD1 matching over 9 bases. Trimming at V came to 4 bases and at J to 4 bases, leaving 2 bases not matched to a gene. The CDR3 is 14 amino acids. The germline V gene encodes CDR1 LNHDA and CDR2 SQIVND (reference sequence). The CDR3 region is CASSRGQGNQPQHF. The CDR3 DNA is TGTGCCAGTAGTAGAGGACAGGGGAATCAGCCCCAGCATTTT.